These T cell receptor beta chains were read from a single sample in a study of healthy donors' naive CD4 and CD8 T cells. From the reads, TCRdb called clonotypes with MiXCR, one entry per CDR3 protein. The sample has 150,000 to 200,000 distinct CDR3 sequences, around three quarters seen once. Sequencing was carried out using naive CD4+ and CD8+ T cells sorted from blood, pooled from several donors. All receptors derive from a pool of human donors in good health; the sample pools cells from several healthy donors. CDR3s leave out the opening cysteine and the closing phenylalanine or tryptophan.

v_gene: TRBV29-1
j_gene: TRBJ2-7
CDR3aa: SVLGQADTVYEQY

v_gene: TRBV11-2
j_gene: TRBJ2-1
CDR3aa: ASVLGRNEQF

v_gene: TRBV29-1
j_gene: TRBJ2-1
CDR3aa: SVASEREGIANEQF

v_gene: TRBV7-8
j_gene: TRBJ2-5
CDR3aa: ASSAGPQETQY

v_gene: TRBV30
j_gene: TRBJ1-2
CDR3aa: AWSVRGVYGYT

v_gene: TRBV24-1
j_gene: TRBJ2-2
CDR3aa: ATSDLLANTGELF

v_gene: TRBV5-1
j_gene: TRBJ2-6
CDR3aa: ASSLRPAEPLTGANVLT

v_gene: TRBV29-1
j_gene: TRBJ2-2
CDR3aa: SVEDVGLAF

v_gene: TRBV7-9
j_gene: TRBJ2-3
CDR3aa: ASTPAGGPSFTDTQY

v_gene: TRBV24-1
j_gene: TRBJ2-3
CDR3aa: ATSEPGQGADTQY

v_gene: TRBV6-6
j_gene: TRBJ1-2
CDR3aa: ASSYLRDRGPYGYT

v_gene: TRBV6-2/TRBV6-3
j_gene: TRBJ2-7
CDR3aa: ASRPSGSDYEQY

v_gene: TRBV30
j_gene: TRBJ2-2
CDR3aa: AWNLLTSGRANTGELF

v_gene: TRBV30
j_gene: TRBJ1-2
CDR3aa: AWSKGGANYGYT

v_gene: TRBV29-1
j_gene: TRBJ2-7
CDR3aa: SVVGTTGGNEQY

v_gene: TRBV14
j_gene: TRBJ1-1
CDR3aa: ASSQASGWTEAF

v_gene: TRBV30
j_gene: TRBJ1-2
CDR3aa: AWSVYSNYGYT

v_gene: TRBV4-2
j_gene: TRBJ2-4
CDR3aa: ASSQEGWAPSLPSLPDIQY

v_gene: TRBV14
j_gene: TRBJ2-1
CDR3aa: ASSQDTIYSPVDEQF

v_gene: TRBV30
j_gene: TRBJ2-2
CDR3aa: AWSVRHRGNTGELF

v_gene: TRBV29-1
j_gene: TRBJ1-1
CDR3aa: SVRGAGDTEAF

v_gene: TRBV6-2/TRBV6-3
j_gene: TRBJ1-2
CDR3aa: ASETGGLFYRLAGYT

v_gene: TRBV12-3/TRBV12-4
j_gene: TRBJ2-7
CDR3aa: ASRQTSGVYEQY

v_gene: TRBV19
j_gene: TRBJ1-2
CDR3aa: ASSTALTGGKLYGYT

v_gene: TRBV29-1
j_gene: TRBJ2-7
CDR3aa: SALLGQAYEQY

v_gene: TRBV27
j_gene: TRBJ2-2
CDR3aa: ASGRVNTGELF

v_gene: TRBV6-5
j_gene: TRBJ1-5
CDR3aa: ASRQDGNNQPQH

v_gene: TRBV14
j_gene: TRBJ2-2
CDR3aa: ASSYGLGATGELF

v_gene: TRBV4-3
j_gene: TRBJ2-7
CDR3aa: ASSQDSDRDSEQY

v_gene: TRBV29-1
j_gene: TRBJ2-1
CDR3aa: SVAPGEYYEQF

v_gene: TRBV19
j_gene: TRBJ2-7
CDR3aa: ASSIRQAYEQY

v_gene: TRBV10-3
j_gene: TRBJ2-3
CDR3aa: AISESGTDTQY

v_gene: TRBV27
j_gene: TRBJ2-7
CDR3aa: ASSLLDRDYEQY